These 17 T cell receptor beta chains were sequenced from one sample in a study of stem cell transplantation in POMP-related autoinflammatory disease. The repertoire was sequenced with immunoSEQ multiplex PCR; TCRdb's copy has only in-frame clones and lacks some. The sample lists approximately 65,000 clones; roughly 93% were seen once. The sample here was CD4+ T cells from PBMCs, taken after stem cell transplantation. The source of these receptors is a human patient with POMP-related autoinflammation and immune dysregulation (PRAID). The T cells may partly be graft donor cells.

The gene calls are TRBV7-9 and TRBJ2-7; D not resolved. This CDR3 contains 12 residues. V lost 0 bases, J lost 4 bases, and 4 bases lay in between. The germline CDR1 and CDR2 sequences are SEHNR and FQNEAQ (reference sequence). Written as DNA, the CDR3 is TGTGCCAGCAGCTTAGCCAGGTACGAGCAGTACTTC. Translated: CASSLARYEQYF.

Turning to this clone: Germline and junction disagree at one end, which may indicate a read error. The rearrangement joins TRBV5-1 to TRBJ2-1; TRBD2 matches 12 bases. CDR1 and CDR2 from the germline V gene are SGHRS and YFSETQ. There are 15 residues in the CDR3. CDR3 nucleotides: TGCGCCAGCAGCGCACTAGCGGGGGGTTACAAGGAGCAGTTCTTC. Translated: CASSALAGGYKEQFF. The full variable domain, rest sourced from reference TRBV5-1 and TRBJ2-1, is KAGVTQTPRYLIKTRGQQVTLSCSPISGHRSVSWYQQTPGQGLQFLFEYFSETQRNKGNFPGRFSGRQFSNSRSEMNVSTLELGDSALYLCASSALAGGYKEQFFGPGTRLTVL.

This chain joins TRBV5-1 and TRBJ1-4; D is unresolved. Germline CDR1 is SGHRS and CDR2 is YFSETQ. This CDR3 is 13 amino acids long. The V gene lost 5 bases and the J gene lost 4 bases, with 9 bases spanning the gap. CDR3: CASRDGFNEKLFF. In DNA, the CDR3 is TGCGCCAGCAGGGACGGATTTAATGAAAAACTGTTTTTT.

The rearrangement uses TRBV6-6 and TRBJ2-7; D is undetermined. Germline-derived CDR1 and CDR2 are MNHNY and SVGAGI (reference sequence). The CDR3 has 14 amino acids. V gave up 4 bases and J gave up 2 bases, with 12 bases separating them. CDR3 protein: CASSSTGLTYEQYF. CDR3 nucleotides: TGTGCCAGCAGTTCGACCGGGCTCACCTACGAGCAGTACTTC.

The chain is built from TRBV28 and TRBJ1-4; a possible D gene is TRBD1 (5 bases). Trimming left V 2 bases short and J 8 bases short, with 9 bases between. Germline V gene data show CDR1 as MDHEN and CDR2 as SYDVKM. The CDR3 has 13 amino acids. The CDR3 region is CASSLTGREKLFF. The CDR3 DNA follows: TGTGCCAGCAGTTTAACAGGAAGAGAAAAACTGTTTTTT.

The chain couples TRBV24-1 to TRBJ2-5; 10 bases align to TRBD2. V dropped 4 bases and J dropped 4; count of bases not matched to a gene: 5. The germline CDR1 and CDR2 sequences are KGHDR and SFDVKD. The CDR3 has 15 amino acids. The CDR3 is CATSDPAGGSETQYF. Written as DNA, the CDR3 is TGTGCCACCAGTGACCCAGCGGGGGGGTCAGAGACCCAGTACTTC.

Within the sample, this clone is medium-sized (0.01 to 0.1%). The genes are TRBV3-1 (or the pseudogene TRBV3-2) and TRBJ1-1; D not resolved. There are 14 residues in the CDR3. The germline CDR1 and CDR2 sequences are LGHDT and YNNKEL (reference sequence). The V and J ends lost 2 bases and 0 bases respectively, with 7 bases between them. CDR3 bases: TGTGCCAGCAGCCAATCTGTGGTGAACACTGAAGCTTTCTTT. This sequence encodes CASSQSVVNTEAFF.

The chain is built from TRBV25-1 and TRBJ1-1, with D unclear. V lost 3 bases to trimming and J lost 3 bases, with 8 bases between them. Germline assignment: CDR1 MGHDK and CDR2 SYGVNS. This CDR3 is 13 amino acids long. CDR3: CASSEGGYTEAFF. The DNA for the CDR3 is TGTGCCAGCAGTGAGGGTGGTTACACTGAAGCTTTCTTT.

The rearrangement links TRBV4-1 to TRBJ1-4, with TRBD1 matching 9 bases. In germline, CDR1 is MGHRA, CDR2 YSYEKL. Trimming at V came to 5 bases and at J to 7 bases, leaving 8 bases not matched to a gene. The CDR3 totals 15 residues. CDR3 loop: CASSRPGTGPEKLFF. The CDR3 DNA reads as TGCGCCAGCAGCAGACCCGGGACAGGGCCTGAAAAACTGTTTTTT.

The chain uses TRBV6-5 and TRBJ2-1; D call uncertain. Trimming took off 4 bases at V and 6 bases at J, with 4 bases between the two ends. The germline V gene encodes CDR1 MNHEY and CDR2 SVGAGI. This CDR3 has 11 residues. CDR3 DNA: TGTGCCAGCAGTTTCGGCAATGAGCAGTTCTTC. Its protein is CASSFGNEQFF.

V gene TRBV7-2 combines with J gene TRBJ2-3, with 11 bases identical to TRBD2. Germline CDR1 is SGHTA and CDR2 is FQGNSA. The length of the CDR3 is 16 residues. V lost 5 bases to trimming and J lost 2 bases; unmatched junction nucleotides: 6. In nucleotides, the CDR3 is TGTGCCAGCAGCCGCACACTAGCGGGGGACACAGATACGCAGTATTTT. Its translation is CASSRTLAGDTDTQYF.

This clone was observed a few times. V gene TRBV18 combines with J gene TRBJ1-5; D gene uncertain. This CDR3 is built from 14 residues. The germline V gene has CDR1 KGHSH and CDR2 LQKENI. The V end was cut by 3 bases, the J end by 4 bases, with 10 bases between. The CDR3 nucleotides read TGTGCCAGCTCACCTGGGAGACGAAATCAGCCCCAGCATTTT. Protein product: CASSPGRRNQPQHF.

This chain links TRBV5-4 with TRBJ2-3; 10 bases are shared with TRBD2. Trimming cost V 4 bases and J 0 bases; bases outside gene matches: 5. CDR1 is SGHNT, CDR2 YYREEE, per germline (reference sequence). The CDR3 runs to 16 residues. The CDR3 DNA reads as TGTGCCAGCAGCGGGAAGACTAGCGGGAGCACAGATACGCAGTATTTT. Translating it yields CASSGKTSGSTDTQYF.

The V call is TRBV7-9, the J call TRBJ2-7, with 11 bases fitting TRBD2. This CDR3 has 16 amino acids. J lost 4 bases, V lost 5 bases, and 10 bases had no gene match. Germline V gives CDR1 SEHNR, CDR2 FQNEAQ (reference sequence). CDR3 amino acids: CASSLGLAENKYEQYF. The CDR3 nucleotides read TGTGCCAGCAGCCTGGGACTAGCGGAAAACAAGTACGAGCAGTACTTC.

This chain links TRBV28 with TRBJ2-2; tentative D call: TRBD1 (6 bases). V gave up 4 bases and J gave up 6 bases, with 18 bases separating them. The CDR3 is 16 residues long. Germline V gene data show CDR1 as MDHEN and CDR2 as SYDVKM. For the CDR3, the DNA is TGTGCCAGCAGTTCACAGGGTTCCCCCCGCGCCGGGGAGCTGTTTTTT. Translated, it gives CASSSQGSPRAGELFF.

Here the CDR3 DNA reads TGTGCCTGGAGTTTGGCGGGAGTTAATGAGCAGTTCTTC. Its translation: CAWSLAGVNEQFF. The V gene is TRBV30, the J gene TRBJ2-1; 7 positions match TRBD2. From germline, CDR1 is GTSNPN and CDR2 SVGIG (reference sequence). CDR3 length equals 13 residues. J was trimmed by 7 bases and V by 2 bases; bases with no gene match: 5.

CDR3 amino acids: CATSQDGGEQYV. CDR3 bases: TGTGCCACCAGCCAGGACGGTGGCGAGCAGTACGTC. The chain links TRBV15 to TRBJ2-7, with D unclear. V lost 5 bases, J lost 6 bases, and 11 bases lay in between. This CDR3 spans 12 amino acids. The germline V gene encodes CDR1 LNHNV and CDR2 YYDKDF (reference sequence).